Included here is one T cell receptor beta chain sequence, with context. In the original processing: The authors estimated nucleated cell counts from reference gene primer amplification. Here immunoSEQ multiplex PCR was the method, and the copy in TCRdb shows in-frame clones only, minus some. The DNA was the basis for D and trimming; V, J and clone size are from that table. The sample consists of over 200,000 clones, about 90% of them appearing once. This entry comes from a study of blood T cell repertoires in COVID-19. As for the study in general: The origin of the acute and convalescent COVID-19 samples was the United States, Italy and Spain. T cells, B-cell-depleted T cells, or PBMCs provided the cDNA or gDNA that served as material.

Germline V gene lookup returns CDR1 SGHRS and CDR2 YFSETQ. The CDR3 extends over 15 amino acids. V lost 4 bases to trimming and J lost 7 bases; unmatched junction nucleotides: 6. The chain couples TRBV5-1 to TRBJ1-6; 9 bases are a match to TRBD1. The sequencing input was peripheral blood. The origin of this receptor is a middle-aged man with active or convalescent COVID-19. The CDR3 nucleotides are TGCGCCAGCAGCCCTGGACAGGGGCTGAATTCACCCCTCCACTTT. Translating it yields CASSPGQGLNSPLHF. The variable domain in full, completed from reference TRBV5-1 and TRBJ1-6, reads KAGVTQTPRYLIKTRGQQVTLSCSPISGHRSVSWYQQTPGQGLQFLFEYFSETQRNKGNFPGRFSGRQFSNSRSEMNVSTLELGDSALYLCASSPGQGLNSPLHFGNGTRLTVT.